This T cell receptor beta chain was retrieved from a study of blood T cells in healthy people across ages. General observations from the study: The fall in TCR beta diversity per million T cells was roughly linear with age.

The authors drew about 10 milliliters of peripheral blood from each donor. Comments on this clonotype: What it recognizes is unknown.

This CDR3 region has 13 residues. J gave up 4 bases and V 5 bases, and 3 bases lay outside the gene matches. Germline V lookup: CDR1 SGHTA, CDR2 FQGNSA. Next came a second PCR, run for about 7 to 12 cycles, which used a sample-barcoded 5' primer along with a J-beta primer mix. TCRdb re-analysed the 5' RACE reads in MiXCR, keeping a single row per CDR3 protein. In the table there are about 560,000 distinct CDR3 sequences, roughly a quarter of which are singletons. The same data also contributed to another study, on T cells of mothers and their children. That paper states: The donor cohort consisted of three healthy Caucasian mothers and their six children.

The V call is TRBV7-2, the J call TRBJ2-7, with 9 positions matching TRBD2. The clonotype comes from a boy aged 2 to 9 in good health. The sample was blood. In DNA, the CDR3 is TGTGCCAGCAGCCGTAGCGGGAGATACGAGCAGTACTTC. It translates to CASSRSGRYEQYF. The variable domain in full, completed from reference TRBV7-2 and TRBJ2-7, reads GAGVSQSPSNKVTEKGKDVELRCDPISGHTALYWYRQSLGQGLEFLIYFQGNSAPDKSGLPSDRFSAERTGGSVSTLTIQRTQQEDSAVYLCASSRSGRYEQYFGPGTRLTVT.